This is a list of T cell receptor beta chains from one sample in a study of cytomegalovirus exposure and HLA in healthy donors. Profiled with immunoSEQ multiplex PCR; TCRdb holds only in-frame clones, not every one. The sample yields roughly 55,000 clones, about three quarters seen once. Material for sequencing was PBMCs. The receptor set was obtained from a female donor in good health and CMV-seronegative. The CDR3 runs from the conserved cysteine through the conserved F or W. The D gene is left open where the match is weak. The size field is filled for only some rows; it gives once, few, many or a size class.

size: few
J: TRBJ1-1
D: TRBD1
V: TRBV19
CDR3: CASKLGTVGTEAFF
DNA: TGTGCCAGTAAACTCGGGACAGTGGGCACTGAAGCTTTCTTT

size: few
J: TRBJ1-1
D: NA
V: TRBV6-5
CDR3: CASARRDTEAFF
DNA: TGTGCCAGCGCTAGGAGGGACACTGAAGCTTTCTTT

size: NA
J: TRBJ2-7
D: TRBD2
V: TRBV5-4
CDR3: CASSRSGIYEQYF
DNA: TGTGCCAGCAGTCGTAGCGGGATATACGAGCAGTACTTC

size: NA
J: TRBJ2-2
D: TRBD1
V: TRBV19
CDR3: CASRPRTGGDVSGELFF
DNA: TGTGCCAGTAGACCGAGAACAGGGGGCGATGTATCCGGGGAGCTGTTTTTT

size: NA
J: TRBJ1-5
D: NA
V: TRBV6-1
CDR3: CASSEARGQWYPPQHF
DNA: TGTGCCAGCAGTGAAGCGCGGGGGCAGTGGTATCCGCCCCAGCATTTT

size: NA
J: TRBJ2-3
D: TRBD2
V: TRBV7-3
CDR3: CASSKLAGGPTDTQYF
DNA: TGTGCCAGCAGCAAACTAGCGGGAGGGCCCACAGATACGCAGTATTTT

size: NA
J: TRBJ2-3
D: TRBD1
V: TRBV6-1
CDR3: CASSSGTGVTDTQYF
DNA: TGTGCCAGCAGTTCCGGGACAGGGGTCACAGATACGCAGTATTTT

size: NA
J: TRBJ2-7
D: TRBD2
V: TRBV7-2
CDR3: CASSPRGDASYEQYF
DNA: TGTGCCAGCAGCCCGCGGGGGGACGCCTCCTACGAGCAGTACTTC

size: NA
J: TRBJ1-6
D: TRBD1
V: TRBV30
CDR3: CAGVDRGNGNSPLHF
DNA: TGTGCCGGGGTTGACAGGGGGAATGGTAATTCACCCCTCCACTTT

size: NA
J: TRBJ1-4
D: NA
V: TRBV28
CDR3: CASSSSPQNEKLFF
DNA: TGTGCCAGCAGTTCTTCCCCTCAGAATGAAAAACTGTTTTTT

size: NA
J: TRBJ2-7
D: TRBD2
V: TRBV4-2
CDR3: CASSQDMSGSTYEQYF
DNA: TGTGCCAGCAGCCAAGATATGAGCGGGAGTACATACGAGCAGTACTTC

size: NA
J: TRBJ2-5
D: TRBD2
V: TRBV18
CDR3: CASSPPFFSFGAGVGEYQETQYF
DNA: TGTGCCAGCTCACCACCGTTCTTTAGTTTTGGAGCGGGAGTAGGGGAGTACCAAGAGACCCAGTACTTC

size: NA
J: TRBJ2-5
D: NA
V: TRBV9
CDR3: CASSVGTSPYQETQYF
DNA: TGTGCCAGCAGCGTAGGCACTAGCCCCTACCAAGAGACCCAGTACTTC

size: NA
J: TRBJ1-1
D: TRBD1
V: TRBV11-3
CDR3: CASSSHGTAPFEAFF
DNA: TGTGCCAGCAGCTCCCACGGGACAGCTCCATTTGAAGCTTTCTTT

size: NA
J: TRBJ1-1
D: TRBD1
V: TRBV5-1
CDR3: CASSRQTGIVGNTEAFF
DNA: TGCGCCAGCAGCCGTCAGACAGGGATAGTAGGGAACACTGAAGCTTTCTTT

size: NA
J: TRBJ1-5
D: NA
V: TRBV4-1
CDR3: CASSQEPGGGSQPQHF
DNA: TGCGCCAGCAGCCAAGAACCTGGGGGCGGTAGTCAGCCCCAGCATTTT

size: few
J: TRBJ1-2
D: TRBD1
V: TRBV28
CDR3: CASSRTGDGYTF
DNA: TGTGCCAGCAGCCGGACAGGGGATGGCTACACCTTC

size: NA
J: TRBJ1-1
D: NA
V: TRBV6-5
CDR3: CASTTGLSEAFF
DNA: TGTGCCAGCACCACCGGACTGAGTGAAGCTTTCTTT

size: few
J: TRBJ2-3
D: NA
V: TRBV6-4
CDR3: CASSDSLGATDTQYF
DNA: TGTGCCAGCAGTGACTCCTTGGGGGCCACAGATACGCAGTATTTT

size: NA
J: TRBJ1-5
D: TRBD1
V: TRBV5-1
CDR3: CASSLAPGGVGQPQHF
DNA: TGCGCCAGCAGCTTGGCCCCAGGGGGCGTCGGTCAGCCCCAGCATTTT

size: NA
J: TRBJ2-3
D: TRBD2
V: TRBV5-1
CDR3: CASQRGTSGGVSTDTQYF
DNA: TGCGCCAGCCAAAGAGGGACTAGCGGGGGGGTGAGCACAGATACGCAGTATTTT

size: NA
J: TRBJ2-7
D: NA
V: TRBV19
CDR3: CASSTPQGYEQYF
DNA: TGTGCCAGTAGTACCCCACAGGGTTACGAGCAGTACTTC

size: NA
J: TRBJ2-7
D: NA
V: TRBV11-1
CDR3: CASSLASNRAYEQYF
DNA: TGTGCCAGCAGCTTAGCAAGTAACCGAGCCTACGAGCAGTACTTC

size: few
J: TRBJ2-2
D: TRBD2
V: TRBV4-2
CDR3: CASSQDRGGSGELFF
DNA: TGTGCCAGCAGCCAAGACCGGGGGGGGAGCGGGGAGCTGTTTTTT

size: NA
J: TRBJ2-7
D: TRBD2
V: TRBV2
CDR3: CASSAPVTSNSYEQYF
DNA: TGTGCCAGCAGTGCGCCCGTGACTAGCAACTCCTACGAGCAGTACTTC

size: NA
J: TRBJ2-3
D: TRBD2
V: TRBV11-3
CDR3: CASSYTGIPAGVSTDTQYF
DNA: TGTGCCAGCAGCTATACTGGGATCCCAGCGGGAGTTAGCACAGATACGCAGTATTTT

size: once
J: TRBJ2-1
D: NA
V: TRBV4-2
CDR3: CASSESGSYNEQFF
DNA: TGTGCCAGCAGCGAATCGGGCTCCTACAATGAGCAGTTCTTC

size: NA
J: TRBJ2-7
D: NA
V: TRBV6-5
CDR3: CASSYQTGTLTYEQYF
DNA: TGTGCCAGCAGTTACCAAACCGGGACACTAACCTACGAGCAGTACTTC

size: once
J: TRBJ2-7
D: TRBD1
V: TRBV7-6
CDR3: CASSLRGTGDYEQYF
DNA: TGTGCCAGCAGCTTACGTGGGACAGGGGACTACGAGCAGTACTTT

size: NA
J: TRBJ2-3
D: NA
V: TRBV28
CDR3: CASVNRGDTQYF
DNA: TGTGCCAGCGTCAATCGGGGAGATACGCAGTATTTT

size: few
J: TRBJ1-1
D: NA
V: TRBV6-6
CDR3: CASSYGRGRLNTEAFF
DNA: TGTGCCAGCAGTTATGGCCGTGGCAGATTGAACACTGAAGCTTTCTTT

size: NA
J: TRBJ1-2
D: NA
V: TRBV5-1
CDR3: CASSLKGVWSDGYTF
DNA: TGCGCCAGCAGCTTGAAGGGAGTCTGGTCGGACGGCTACACCTTC

size: NA
J: TRBJ2-3
D: NA
V: TRBV28
CDR3: CASSLGPVRVFTDTQYF
DNA: TGTGCCAGCAGTTTAGGGCCTGTCAGGGTGTTCACAGATACGCAGTATTTT